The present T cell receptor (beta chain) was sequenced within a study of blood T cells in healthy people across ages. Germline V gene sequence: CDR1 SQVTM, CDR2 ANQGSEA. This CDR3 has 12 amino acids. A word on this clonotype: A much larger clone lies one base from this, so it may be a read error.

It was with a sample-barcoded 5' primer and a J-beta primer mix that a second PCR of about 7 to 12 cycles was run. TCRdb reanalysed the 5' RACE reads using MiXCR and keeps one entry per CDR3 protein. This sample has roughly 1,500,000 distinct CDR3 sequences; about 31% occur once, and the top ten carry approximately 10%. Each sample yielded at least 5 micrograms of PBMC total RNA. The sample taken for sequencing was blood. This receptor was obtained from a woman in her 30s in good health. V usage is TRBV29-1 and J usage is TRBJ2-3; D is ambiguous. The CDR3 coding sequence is TGCAGCGTTGAGCCGAGCACCGATACGCAGTATTTT. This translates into CSVEPSTDTQYF.